This TCR beta chain was identified during a study of T cells in Graves' hyperthyroidism and ophthalmopathy. This clonotype was recorded at least ten times. Its antigen is undetermined. Germline CDR1 is SEHNR and CDR2 is FQNEAQ (reference sequence). The CDR3 consists of 16 residues. V lost 3 bases to trimming and J lost 1 base; unmatched junction nucleotides: 7. Points from the study as a whole: Before onset, ophthalmopathy was predicted by the model a median about 6.2 months earlier.

Patients showing uncontrolled infection, other autoimmune disease, pregnancy or lactation were ineligible. TCR beta CDR3 sequences were amplified from RNA transcripts. The HTBI set primed first-round TCR CDR3 RT-PCR. TCRdb redid the calling of the multiplex PCR reads with MiXCR, one entry per CDR3 protein. Among under 65,000 distinct CDR3 sequences, roughly half were seen once, and the ten largest hold approximately 3.4%. The V gene is TRBV7-9, the J gene TRBJ2-5, with 8 bases fitting TRBD2. This receptor was obtained from a woman aged 55 to 70 with Graves' ophthalmopathy. Sequenced material: blood. CDR3 coding DNA: TGTGCCAGCAGCTTTGACCCACTAGCGGCCCAAGAGACCCAGTACTTC. Translated: CASSFDPLAAQETQYF.